This T cell receptor beta chain is drawn from a study of OX40 agonist ivuxolimab in advanced cancers. Study background: The group had a mean age of 60 years, ranged from about 20 to 79, and was 82.7% male. Study-level results: The mean number of expanded clones was higher in CD8+ T cells than in CD4+. No determination was made of the antigen specificity of the expanded peripheral T cells. People who partly responded at 0.1-3.0 mg/kg had some of the least clonal expansion seen.

Clones were sequenced by immunoSEQ multiplex PCR, and TCRdb holds only the in-frame ones, with some missing. Here the sample spans 45,000 to 65,000 clones, roughly 90% being singletons. V lost 5 bases and J lost 0, with 9 bases in between. This CDR3 is built from 14 residues. Germline CDR1 reads MNHEY; CDR2 reads SMNVEV (reference sequence). Comment on this clone: What it binds is not known.

The chain couples TRBV27 to TRBJ2-3, with a tentative D call TRBD2 (5 bases). Sequencing was performed on CD4+ or CD8+ T cells sorted from blood, taken in a trial of the OX40 agonist ivuxolimab. The receptor was derived from an adult with an advanced solid tumor such as melanoma, head and neck, liver or kidney cancer. In DNA, the CDR3 is TGTGCCAGCAGTCTGGGAGCTAGCACAGATACGCAGTATTTT. Amino acid sequence: CASSLGASTDTQYF.